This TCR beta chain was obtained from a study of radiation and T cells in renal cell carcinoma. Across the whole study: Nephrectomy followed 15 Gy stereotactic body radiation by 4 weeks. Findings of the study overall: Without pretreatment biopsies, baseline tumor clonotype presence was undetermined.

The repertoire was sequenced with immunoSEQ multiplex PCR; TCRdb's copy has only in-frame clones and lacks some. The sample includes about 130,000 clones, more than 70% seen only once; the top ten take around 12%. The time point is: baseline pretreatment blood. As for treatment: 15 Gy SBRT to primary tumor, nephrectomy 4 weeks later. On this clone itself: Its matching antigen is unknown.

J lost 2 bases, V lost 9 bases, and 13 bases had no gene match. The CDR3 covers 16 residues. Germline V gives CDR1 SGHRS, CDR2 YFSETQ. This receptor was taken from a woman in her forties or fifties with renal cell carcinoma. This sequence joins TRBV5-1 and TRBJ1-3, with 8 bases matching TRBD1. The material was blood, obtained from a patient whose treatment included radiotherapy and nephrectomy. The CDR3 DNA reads TGCGCCAAACCGGACAGGGTTGGTTTACCTGGAAACACCATATATTTT. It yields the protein CAKPDRVGLPGNTIYF.